The clone carrying this T cell receptor (beta chain) has a count of ten or more. The CDR3 length is 17 residues. V trimming: 1 base; J trimming: 0 bases; junction bases outside the gene matches: 8. CDR1 and CDR2 from the germline V gene are LGHNT and FRNRAP. Researchers took RNA transcripts and amplified TCR beta CDR3 regions from them. First-round RT-PCR relied on HTBI primers, and a second-round multiplex PCR came next. Via MiXCR, TCRdb re-called the multiplex PCR reads, giving one row per CDR3 protein. The sample yields some 370,000 distinct CDR3 sequences, roughly a sixth seen once. This entry comes from a study of Graves' ophthalmopathy and Graves' hyperthyroidism.

V is TRBV12-5 and J is TRBJ1-2, with 7 bases aligning to TRBD1. This receptor was taken from an adult woman with stable Graves' hyperthyroidism. The sample taken for sequencing was peripheral blood. CDR3 amino acids: CASGLDRTGLTNYGYTF. The CDR3 nucleotides read TGTGCTAGTGGTTTGGACCGGACAGGACTTACTAACTATGGCTACACCTTC.